This entry lists 17 T cell receptor beta chains sequenced from one sample in a study of Graves' ophthalmopathy and Graves' hyperthyroidism. Amplification from RNA transcripts yielded the TCR beta CDR3 regions. HTBI primers were used in a first-round RT-PCR, which preceded a second-round multiplex PCR. Using its own MiXCR run on the multiplex PCR reads, TCRdb lists one record per CDR3 protein. The sample carries a few hundred thousand distinct CDR3 sequences, roughly 17% recorded once. The sequenced sample was peripheral blood. The source is an adult woman with stable Graves' hyperthyroidism.

Many counts were recorded for this clonotype. The chain links TRBV28 to TRBJ1-5; 7 positions match TRBD1. The length of the CDR3 is 16 residues. Germline CDR1 is MDHEN and CDR2 is SYDVKM. V shed 6 bases, J shed 0 bases, and the junction held 8 bases outside the gene matches. In nucleotides, the CDR3 is TGTGCCAGCAGACACCAGGGGGAGAATAGCAATCAGCCCCAGCATTTT. Translation: CASRHQGENSNQPQHF.

This clonotype was counted many times. The V call is TRBV28, the J call TRBJ1-6; D is unresolved. This CDR3 is built from 11 residues. From germline, CDR1 is MDHEN and CDR2 SYDVKM. V gave up 4 bases and J gave up 11 bases, with 6 bases separating them. Here the CDR3 DNA reads TGTGCCAGCAGTTCCTCCCCACCCCTCCACTTT. Its protein is CASSSSPPLHF.

The sample holds many counts of this clonotype. The V and J genes are TRBV6-5 and TRBJ1-1; no definite D call. CDR3 length: 13 amino acids. V was shortened by 5 bases and J by 3 bases, with 10 bases between the two germline ends. Germline V gene lookup returns CDR1 MNHEY and CDR2 SVGAGI. CDR3 sequence reads: CASSPRRDTEAFF. The CDR3, as DNA: TGTGCCAGCAGTCCTAGACGTGACACTGAAGCTTTCTTT.

This sequence joins TRBV12-3 or TRBV12-4 and TRBJ2-2; 9 nucleotides line up with TRBD1. The CDR3 is made up of 16 amino acids. The junction had 8 bases not matched to a gene; V was cut back by 5 bases and J by 4 bases. Here the CDR3 reads CASSGYRGPSTGELFF. CDR3 in DNA: TGTGCCAGCAGTGGCTACAGGGGGCCGAGCACCGGGGAGCTGTTTTTT.

There are many counts of this clonotype. The CDR3 bases are TGTGCCAGCAGCCAAGATCTCGGACCGTGGGAGGGGCAGTACTTC. It is translated as CASSQDLGPWEGQYF. V is TRBV14 and J is TRBJ2-7; 7 bases match TRBD2. The CDR3 extends over 15 amino acids. V lost 0 bases to trimming and J lost 9 bases; unmatched junction nucleotides: 11. Germline assignment: CDR1 SGHDN and CDR2 FVKESK.

There are many counts of this clonotype. Here the CDR3 reads CASTSEGMSGNTIYF. In nucleotides, the CDR3 is TGTGCCAGCACCTCTGAGGGGATGTCTGGAAACACCATATATTTT. The chain has TRBV12-3 or TRBV12-4 and TRBJ1-3; possible D gene TRBD1, 5 bases. With 7 bases removed from V and 1 base from J, the gap between germline ends came to 14 bases. There are 15 residues in the CDR3.

This clonotype was counted at least ten times. V is TRBV7-2 and J is TRBJ2-7, with 8 bases matching TRBD2. The germline gives CDR1 SGHTA, CDR2 FQGNSA. The CDR3 sequence is 15 residues long. V was pared by 5 bases and J by 4 bases, with 10 bases of the junction left unmatched. The CDR3 protein is CASSRPRAGEYEQYF. The DNA for the CDR3 is TGTGCCAGCAGCCGCCCTCGAGCGGGAGAATACGAGCAGTACTTC.

This clonotype has just a few counts. V is TRBV7-9 and J is TRBJ1-1; the match to TRBD1 covers 7 bases. The germline V gene has CDR1 SEHNR and CDR2 FQNEAQ (reference sequence). The V and J ends lost 6 bases and 2 bases, in that order; junction bases with no gene match: 9. There are 15 residues in the CDR3. CDR3 in DNA: TGTGCCAGCAGTCCGACTCAGGGGGACAACACTGAAGCTTTCTTT. As protein: CASSPTQGDNTEAFF.

This clonotype has a count of ten or more. This rearrangement joins TRBV6-5 to TRBJ1-2; 9 nucleotides align to TRBD1. The CDR3 covers 15 residues. The ends lost 0 bases at V and 6 bases at J; junction bases unmatched: 5. Germline loops: CDR1 MNHEY, CDR2 SVGAGI. The CDR3 protein is CASSYSRQGGDGYTF. The CDR3 bases are TGTGCCAGCAGTTACTCGAGACAGGGGGGTGATGGCTACACCTTC.

This clonotype was counted ten times or more. The chain combines TRBV6-2 or TRBV6-3 with TRBJ1-2, with D unresolved. CDR3 length: 13 amino acids. Trimming removed 8 bases at V and 6 bases at J, with 16 bases between. Germline CDR1 and CDR2: MNHEY and SVGEGT. CDR3 in DNA: TGTGCCAGCGGATACCTTATACCCGATGGCTACACCTTC. Amino acids: CASGYLIPDGYTF.

This clonotype was counted at least ten times. The gene calls are TRBV12-3 or TRBV12-4 and TRBJ2-2; TRBD2 agrees at 10 bases. Trimming took 6 bases from V and 4 from J; bases not matched to a gene: 8. CDR3 length: 16 amino acids. The CDR3 loop reads CASSSSGRAGTGELFF. CDR3 sequence (DNA): TGTGCCAGCAGCTCGAGCGGGAGGGCCGGCACCGGGGAGCTGTTTTTT.

J is TRBJ1-6 and V is TRBV12-3 or TRBV12-4; 8 nucleotides align to TRBD1. This CDR3 has 14 residues. The V gene end was trimmed by 5 bases and the J gene end by 9 bases; junction bases not matched to a gene: 6. DNA for the CDR3: TGTGCCAGCAGTACGACAGGGGTTGGTTCACCCCTCCACTTT. Protein product: CASSTTGVGSPLHF.

This clonotype was detected once. The final CDR3 position lacks the conserved phenylalanine or tryptophan, pointing to a likely read error. The chain is built from TRBV12-3 or TRBV12-4 and TRBJ1-1, with a weak D call TRBD1 (6 bases). This CDR3 has 14 residues. Trimming removed 1 base from V and 4 bases from J, with 10 bases in between. CDR3: CASSLEPQGTEAFL. In nucleotides, the CDR3 is TGTGCCAGCAGTTTAGAACCACAGGGCACTGAAGCTTTCCTT.

This clonotype was recorded at least ten times. The chain is built from TRBV12-3 or TRBV12-4 and TRBJ1-6; unclear D gene. CDR3 length equals 15 residues. V was trimmed by 2 bases and J by 7 bases, leaving 12 bases between them. CDR3 sequence (DNA): TGTGCCAGCAGTTTAAGGGATGTAGGGAATTCACCCCTCCACTTT. Translation gives CASSLRDVGNSPLHF.

There are a few counts of this clonotype. The chain links TRBV4-1 to TRBJ2-7; a possible D gene is TRBD1 (6 bases). The CDR3 is 15 residues long. V lost 4 bases to trimming and J lost 2 bases, with 15 bases between them. The germline CDR1 and CDR2 sequences are MGHRA and YSYEKL. CDR3 in amino acids: CASSPQGHPAYEQYF. The CDR3 DNA sequence: TGCGCCAGCAGCCCCCAGGGACACCCAGCCTACGAGCAGTACTTC.

This clonotype was counted many times. V is TRBV19 and J is TRBJ2-7, with D tentatively TRBD2 (5 bases). Per germline, CDR1 LNHDA and CDR2 SQIVND (reference sequence). The ends were cut back, 7 bases at V and 3 bases at J, with 19 bases in the middle. This CDR3 comprises 15 residues. The CDR3 bases are TGTGCCAGTACCCCGGGGTTCCGGGGTGTCTACGAGCAGTACTTC. It translates to CASTPGFRGVYEQYF.

This clonotype was observed many times. This chain's CDR3 is CASFDNNQPQHF. For the CDR3, the DNA is TGTGCCAGCTTTGACAATAATCAGCCCCAGCATTTT. The chain couples TRBV28 to TRBJ1-5; unclear D gene. Trimming took 8 bases from V and 4 from J, leaving 9 bases between them. The CDR3 is 12 amino acids. The germline gives CDR1 MDHEN, CDR2 SYDVKM.